These T cell receptor beta chains were read from a single sample in a study of cytomegalovirus exposure and HLA in healthy donors. Sequenced by immunoSEQ multiplex PCR; TCRdb stores in-frame clones only, minus some. The repertoire consists of approximately 210,000 clones, with 81% occurring once and the leading ten covering about 1.8%. The material sequenced was PBMCs. The receptors were gathered from a man between 18 and 35 years old in good health and CMV-seronegative. Both conserved end residues are part of each CDR3. A D gene is named only where the DNA matches it firmly. Part of the rows lack a size; the others show once, few, many or a class for expanded clones.

J gene	V gene	clone size	D gene	CDR3 DNA	CDR3 protein
TRBJ2-6	TRBV4-1	-	-	TGCGCCAGCAGCCAAGATATTATCTCTGGGGCCAACGTCCTGACTTTC	CASSQDIISGANVLTF
TRBJ2-7	TRBV9	-	-	TGTGCCAGCAGCGTAGGCGGTGCTAGCTCCTACGAGCAGTACTTC	CASSVGGASSYEQYF
TRBJ2-3	TRBV7-6	-	-	TGTGCCAGCAGCCGCGACAGGGATACGCAGTATTTT	CASSRDRDTQYF
TRBJ2-7	TRBV27	few	TRBD1	TGTGCCAGCAGTTCCCCGGGACAGGGGGCTTACGAGCAGTACTTC	CASSSPGQGAYEQYF
TRBJ2-6	TRBV28	-	-	TGTGCCAGCAGAGCCTCTGGGGCCAACGTCCTGACTTTC	CASRASGANVLTF
TRBJ2-7	TRBV4-1	-	TRBD2	TGCGCCAGCAGCCAAGTCCGGCTTATTCGGGGGGACTCCTACGAGCAGTACTTC	CASSQVRLIRGDSYEQYF
TRBJ1-3	TRBV7-3	-	TRBD1	TGTGCCAGCAGCCGGACAGGCTCTGGAAACACCATATATTTT	CASSRTGSGNTIYF
TRBJ2-1	TRBV28	-	TRBD2	TGTGCCAGCAGTTCAACGGGACTAGCGGGAGGGAATGAGCAGTTCTTC	CASSSTGLAGGNEQFF
TRBJ2-1	TRBV4-2	-	TRBD2	TGTGCCAGCAGCCAAGGGGCAACTAGCGGGAGATATAATGAGCAGTTCTTC	CASSQGATSGRYNEQFF
TRBJ1-1	TRBV19	-	-	TGTGCCAGTAGTAACATTCGGGGGACTGAAGCTTTCTTT	CASSNIRGTEAFF
TRBJ2-7	TRBV2	-	TRBD2	TGTGCCAGCAGTGATCCGACTAGCGGGGGGTCAAGCTCCTACGAGCAGTACTTC	CASSDPTSGGSSSYEQYF
TRBJ2-3	TRBV2	-	TRBD2	TGTGCCAGCAGGAAGTTGGGCGGGAGGGCAGATACGCAGTATTTT	CASRKLGGRADTQYF
TRBJ2-3	TRBV4-3	-	TRBD2	TGCGCCAGCAGCCAAGCGGCGCGGGGGGGCCGCGATACGCAGTATTTT	CASSQAARGGRDTQYF
TRBJ2-1	TRBV7-2	-	TRBD2	TGTGCCAGCAGCTTAGGGACTAGCGGATGGTCCTACAATGAGCAGTTCTTC	CASSLGTSGWSYNEQFF
TRBJ2-7	TRBV6-5	-	-	TGTGCCAGCAGTTACCCCCTAGGAGGTCGGTACGAGCAGTACTTC	CASSYPLGGRYEQYF
TRBJ2-2	TRBV28	once	-	TGTGCCAGCAGTTTAGCGGGGACCTACACCCGGGAGCTGTTTTTT	CASSLAGTYTRELFF
TRBJ1-1	TRBV4-3	-	TRBD1	TGCGCCAGCAGCCAAGATCCACAGGGGGGGACTGAAGCTTTCTTT	CASSQDPQGGTEAFF
TRBJ2-7	TRBV29-1	-	TRBD2	TGCAGCGTTGAAGTTCTGGCTAGCGGGACCTCCTACGAGCAGTACTTC	CSVEVLASGTSYEQYF
TRBJ1-2	TRBV7-2	once	TRBD1	TGTGCCAGCAGCCCGACAGGGGTGGACTATGGCTACACCTTC	CASSPTGVDYGYTF
TRBJ2-6	TRBV7-6	-	-	TGTGCCAGCAGCTTAGCGATAAGAAAGGAGGCTGGGGCCAACGTCCTGACTTTC	CASSLAIRKEAGANVLTF
TRBJ2-5	TRBV7-8	-	-	TGTGCCAGCAGCTTAGCGGAGCGCCCTGAGACCCAGTACTTC	CASSLAERPETQYF
TRBJ1-2	TRBV7-6	-	TRBD1	TGTGCCAGCAGCCCCCACCGGGACAGGCGTGGCTACACCTTC	CASSPHRDRRGYTF
TRBJ2-7	TRBV10-1	-	-	TGCGCCAAACCGGGACTCCCATCCGAGCAGTACTTC	CAKPGLPSEQYF
TRBJ2-7	TRBV19	-	TRBD1	TGTGCCAGTAGTACTCCGGGACAGGGACGGAACGAGCAGTACTTC	CASSTPGQGRNEQYF
TRBJ1-5	TRBV9	few	-	TGTGCCAGCAGCGTAGATGGGGGAGGGAATCAGCCCCAGCATTTT	CASSVDGGGNQPQHF
TRBJ1-4	TRBV28	-	-	TGTGCCAGCCGGGGGGCAGGCCCTAATGAAAAACTGTTTTTT	CASRGAGPNEKLFF
TRBJ2-7	TRBV7-2	-	-	TGTGCCAGCAGCCACCCCCGTAGAGCCTACGAGCAGTACTTC	CASSHPRRAYEQYF
TRBJ2-7	TRBV5-6	-	TRBD2	TGTGCCAGCAGCTGGCGACTAGCGGGAGCCTACGAGCAGTACTTC	CASSWRLAGAYEQYF
TRBJ1-1	TRBV6-5	few	TRBD1	TGTGCCAGCCGTGCGGCAGGGGGGTCCACTGAAGCTTTCTTT	CASRAAGGSTEAFF
TRBJ2-3	TRBV6-4	few	TRBD2	TGTGCCAGCAGTGACTCGGCGGGGGGGCCGGGTACGCAGTATTTT	CASSDSAGGPGTQYF
TRBJ2-1	TRBV9	-	-	TGTGCCAGCAGCGTAGACAGGGGGGGTCGGAATGAGCAGTTCTTC	CASSVDRGGRNEQFF
TRBJ1-2	TRBV6-1	-	TRBD1	TGTGCCAGCAGTGAACTTGGACAGGGGGCCGCTAACTATGGCTACACCTTC	CASSELGQGAANYGYTF
TRBJ2-2	TRBV7-9	once	TRBD1	TGTGCCAGCAGCTCGCCGGGACAGGGAGTCACCGGGGAGCTGTTTTTT	CASSSPGQGVTGELFF
TRBJ2-7	TRBV7-2	-	-	TGTGCCAGCAGCTTAGCCGTGACTCCTCTGGGGGGCTACGAGCAGTACTTC	CASSLAVTPLGGYEQYF
TRBJ1-3	TRBV27	-	-	TGTGCCAGCAGTCCCCGTCAGGGCTCGGACACCATATATTTT	CASSPRQGSDTIYF
TRBJ1-4	TRBV28	-	TRBD1	TGTGCCAGCAGTCGCTGGACAGGGAGGGAAAAACTGTTTTTT	CASSRWTGREKLFF
TRBJ1-3	TRBV7-6	-	-	TGTGCCAGCAGCTTAGCGGCCCCGGGGGGAGCAGGAAACACCATATATTTT	CASSLAAPGGAGNTIYF
TRBJ2-3	TRBV28	-	TRBD1	TGTGCCAGCAGCTCCTCCGGGACAGGGGTGGAAGATACGCAGTATTTT	CASSSSGTGVEDTQYF
TRBJ2-5	TRBV6-5	-	TRBD2	TGTGCCAGCAGTCTACTAGCGGGAGAGGAAGAGACCCAGTACTTC	CASSLLAGEEETQYF
TRBJ2-7	TRBV15	-	-	TGTGCCACCAGCGATCGGACTGATTACGAGCAGTACTTC	CATSDRTDYEQYF
TRBJ2-7	TRBV19	few	TRBD2	TGTGCCAGTAGTCCCCGGACTAGCGGGCTGTCCTACGAGCAGTACTTC	CASSPRTSGLSYEQYF
TRBJ1-4	TRBV27	-	-	TGTGCCAGCAGTCCCCGCCCCCAGGGGTCCGCGGAAAAACTGTTTTTT	CASSPRPQGSAEKLFF
TRBJ2-5	TRBV28	once	-	TGTGCCAGCAGTTTAGGCAGGGTGGAGACCCAGTACTTC	CASSLGRVETQYF
TRBJ1-6	TRBV7-9	-	TRBD1	TGTGCCAGCAGCGGCCGGACAGGGAGGAGTAATTCACCCCTCCACTTT	CASSGRTGRSNSPLHF
TRBJ1-1	TRBV5-6	-	-	TGTGCCAGCAGCTTTTTTGACGCGGGGGTAACTTTCTTT	CASSFFDAGVTFF
TRBJ1-2	TRBV2	-	TRBD1	TGTGCCAGCAGTGAGGACAGGGTAAACTATGGCTACACCTTC	CASSEDRVNYGYTF
TRBJ1-4	TRBV5-4	-	-	TGTGCCAGCAGCTTGGCCCGTGGGGGCTATAATGAAAAACTGTTTTTT	CASSLARGGYNEKLFF
TRBJ1-1	TRBV6-1	-	-	TGTGCCAGCATCCCGGGAAGGCAAACAGGGGAAGCTTTCTTT	CASIPGRQTGEAFF
TRBJ2-7	TRBV11-2	-	-	TGTGCCAGCAGCTTAGGAGGCGGTTACTACGAGCAGTACTTC	CASSLGGGYYEQYF
TRBJ2-1	TRBV27	-	TRBD1	TGTGCCAGCAGGGGGTTTCCGGGACAGGGTAGGGGTGAGCAGTTCTTC	CASRGFPGQGRGEQFF
TRBJ2-1	TRBV6-1	-	-	TGTGCCAGCTCAAACAGGGTTGCGGTTGTCAATGAGCAGTTCTTC	CASSNRVAVVNEQFF
TRBJ2-3	TRBV9	-	-	TGTGCCAGCAGTAGCAGCCTCTCCGGGGATACGCAGTATTTT	CASSSSLSGDTQYF
TRBJ1-2	TRBV15	-	-	TGTGCCACCAGCAGAGTCCCAGGGCATAACTATGGCTACACCTTC	CATSRVPGHNYGYTF